This TCR beta chain came from a study of radiotherapy plus CTLA-4 blockade in lung cancer. Study at large: Among all patients, roughly 19% showed objective responses, while roughly 30% had disease control.

Germline V gene lookup returns CDR1 SGHAT and CDR2 FQNNGV. The CDR3 is 14 residues long. Trimming took off 5 bases at V and 6 bases at J, with 15 bases between the two ends. Clones were read by immunoSEQ multiplex PCR, and TCRdb kept only the in-frame ones, dropping some. This table holds some 46,000 clones, around four fifths found once. This clonotype was obtained from a human donor with non-small cell lung cancer who had stable disease on radiotherapy plus ipilimumab. Here the sequenced sample was peripheral blood, taken from a patient treated with radiotherapy plus ipilimumab. The chain is built from TRBV11-2 and TRBJ2-3, with D possibly matching TRBD1 (5 bases). The CDR3 coding sequence is TGTGCCAGCAGCGACACCCGACCAGGGGATACGCAGTATTTT. Translated: CASSDTRPGDTQYF.